Below are 3 T cell receptor beta chains sequenced from a single sample in a study of blood T cell repertoires in COVID-19. The table came from immunoSEQ multiplex PCR; TCRdb's copy has only in-frame clones and leaves some out. The profile shows around 140,000 clones, about 87% of them singletons. The sequencing sample was made of peripheral blood. Receptor source: a human donor in a cohort sampled during active COVID-19.

The J gene is TRBJ1-5, the V gene TRBV4-1; TRBD1 matches 7 bases. CDR3 length equals 15 residues. Trimming took 4 bases from V and 7 from J; bases not matched to a gene: 10. Germline loops: CDR1 MGHRA, CDR2 YSYEKL. DNA of the CDR3: TGCGCCAGCAGCCTCACCACAGGGGCCGGGCAGCCCCAGCATTTT. Protein: CASSLTTGAGQPQHF.

The chain joins TRBV11-2 to TRBJ1-2; 7 nucleotides line up with TRBD1. This CDR3 is built from 17 residues. CDR1 is SGHAT and CDR2 is FQNNGV in the germline V gene. Germline trimming cut 3 bases from V and 4 bases from J; bases unmatched to any gene: 14. The DNA of the CDR3 is TGTGCCAGCAGCTTCCCAATTCCCGGGACAGAGTCCTATGGCTACACCTTC. It translates to CASSFPIPGTESYGYTF.

V is TRBV19 and J is TRBJ2-3, with 10 bases aligning to TRBD2. Germline V gene data show CDR1 as LNHDA and CDR2 as SQIVND (reference sequence). V lost 6 bases to trimming and J lost 5 bases; unmatched junction nucleotides: 14. CDR3 size: 17 residues. CDR3 region: CASSRVSGLAKGDTQYF. Written as DNA, the CDR3 is TGTGCCAGTAGCCGGGTCTCGGGACTAGCGAAAGGAGATACGCAGTATTTT.